This is a list of T cell receptor beta chains from one sample in a study of blood T cell repertoires in COVID-19. Measured with immunoSEQ multiplex PCR; TCRdb has only the in-frame clones, and not every one. Of a few hundred thousand clones in the sample, about 84% were seen once. The sequencing input was peripheral blood. All receptors derive from a man older than 75 with acute or convalescent COVID-19. The CDR3 runs from the conserved cysteine through the conserved F or W. D genes are given only for firm matches. Clone size appears in some rows only: once, few, many, or a class for an expanded clone.

j_call | v_call | d_call | clone_size | cdr3_nt | cdr3_aa
TRBJ2-7 | TRBV20-1 | TRBD1 | . | TGCAGTGCTAGTCGGACAGGGGAGGCCTACGAGCAGTACTTC | CSASRTGEAYEQYF
TRBJ2-5 | TRBV18 | TRBD1 | . | TGTGCCAGCTCACCGGACAGGGAGAAAGAGACCCAGTACTTC | CASSPDREKETQYF
TRBJ1-5 | TRBV5-1 | . | . | TGCGCCAGCAGCTTGGGGGACTCCCTCAGGGACCAGCCCCAGCATTTT | CASSLGDSLRDQPQHF
TRBJ2-2 | TRBV3-1/TRBV3-2 | TRBD2 | . | TGTGCCGCCTCTAGCGGGCCGAACACCGGGGAGCTGTTTTTT | CAASSGPNTGELFF
TRBJ2-5 | TRBV2 | TRBD2 | . | TGTGCCAGCAGTGCCGGGACTAGCTTTGAGACCCAGTACTTC | CASSAGTSFETQYF
TRBJ2-2 | TRBV5-1 | . | . | TGCGCCAGCACGCCCTCGGGAGTCAGTGGCGGGGAGCTGTTTTTT | CASTPSGVSGGELFF
TRBJ2-2 | TRBV5-1 | TRBD2 | . | TGCGCCAGCAGCTTGCGGGGGGACAACACCGGGGAGCTGTTTTTT | CASSLRGDNTGELFF
TRBJ2-1 | TRBV10-2 | . | once | TGCGCCAGCAGATTTGCCAGGGACTACAATGAGCAGTTCTTC | CASRFARDYNEQFF
TRBJ1-1 | TRBV5-1 | . | few | TGCGCCAGCAGCTTGGAGTTTGGGAGAGCTGAAGCTTTCTTT | CASSLEFGRAEAFF
TRBJ2-4 | TRBV9 | . | . | TGTGCCAGCAGCGTAGCAGGGGACGTCCAAAACATTCAGTACTTC | CASSVAGDVQNIQYF
TRBJ1-5 | TRBV7-9 | TRBD1 | . | TGTGCCAGCAGCTTCCGGGACAGGGTGATCTCGAGCAATCAGCCCCAGCATTTT | CASSFRDRVISSNQPQHF
TRBJ2-5 | TRBV5-8 | TRBD2 | . | TGTGCCAGCAGCTCCAGCGGGGGGGCCGTGGAGACCCAGTACTTC | CASSSSGGAVETQYF
TRBJ1-2 | TRBV27 | . | . | TGTGCCAGCAGTTTAGCGATGGGGAGAAACTATGGCTACACCTTC | CASSLAMGRNYGYTF
TRBJ1-3 | TRBV6-5 | . | . | TGTGCCAGCAGTTCACGCGGGGGGAACGGAAACACCATATATTTT | CASSSRGGNGNTIYF
TRBJ2-2 | TRBV7-6 | TRBD2 | . | TGTGCCAGCAGCTCCGACGTGGGGAGCGGGAGGGTCACCGGGGAGCTGTTTTTT | CASSSDVGSGRVTGELFF
TRBJ1-2 | TRBV28 | TRBD1 | . | TGTGCCAGCAGTTTGGAGGGGGCTTCCTATGGCTACACCTTC | CASSLEGASYGYTF
TRBJ2-4 | TRBV18 | . | . | TGTGCCAGCTCACCACCCGCGGGCATCAGAAACATTCAGTACTTC | CASSPPAGIRNIQYF
TRBJ2-1 | TRBV5-8 | TRBD1 | once | TGTGCCAGCAGCTTTAGGCAGGGGGCGCGGAATGAGCAGTTCTTC | CASSFRQGARNEQFF
TRBJ2-6 | TRBV27 | TRBD1 | once | TGTGCCAGCAGCAGGACAGGCACCGGGGCCAACGTCCTGACTTTC | CASSRTGTGANVLTF
TRBJ1-3 | TRBV7-8 | . | . | TGTGCCAGCAGCTTAAGAGAGGCGAGCTCTGGAAACACCATATATTTT | CASSLREASSGNTIYF
TRBJ1-1 | TRBV3-1/TRBV3-2 | . | . | TGTGCCAGCAGCCACGCGCACGCGGTGAACACTGAAGCTTTCTTT | CASSHAHAVNTEAFF
TRBJ1-2 | TRBV28 | . | few | TGTGCCAGCAGTTTATCTCAGGGGAACTATGGCTACACCTTC | CASSLSQGNYGYTF
TRBJ2-2 | TRBV9 | TRBD2 | . | TGTGCCAGCAGCGTAGCCGGGAGGGCCCCCGGGGAGCTGTTTTTT | CASSVAGRAPGELFF
TRBJ1-3 | TRBV7-8 | . | . | TGTGCCAGCGTGCGGGGTAACGCTGGAAACACCATATATTTT | CASVRGNAGNTIYF
TRBJ2-7 | TRBV7-2 | . | . | TGTGCCAGCAGCTTGGCGCAGCGACGCTACGAGCAGTACTTC | CASSLAQRRYEQYF
TRBJ1-5 | TRBV3-1/TRBV3-2 | . | . | TGTGCCAGCAGCCAAGATGCCTTACAGAGGCCCCAGCATTTT | CASSQDALQRPQHF
TRBJ2-3 | TRBV7-9 | TRBD2 | . | TGTGCCAGCAGGTTGGGGGGACTAGCCCCCACAGATACGCAGTATTTT | CASRLGGLAPTDTQYF
TRBJ1-5 | TRBV28 | TRBD1 | . | TGTGCCAGCAGCCGACAGGGGGCGGCTCAGCCCCAGCATTTT | CASSRQGAAQPQHF
TRBJ1-1 | TRBV7-9 | TRBD1 | . | TGTGCCAGCAGCTTAGTCGGCAGGGGGGCTTTCTTT | CASSLVGRGAFF
TRBJ2-3 | TRBV10-2 | TRBD2 | . | TGCGCCAGCAGTGAGAATCTAGGGAGGGGAGCTACGCAGTATTTT | CASSENLGRGATQYF
TRBJ1-4 | TRBV5-1 | . | . | TGCGCCAGCAGCCTGTCGGGACTCTTGGTCACTAATGAAAAACTGTTTTTT | CASSLSGLLVTNEKLFF
TRBJ1-1 | TRBV5-1 | TRBD1 | once | TGCGCCAGCAGCTTGGGTCTGTTGGGACAGCTGAACACTGAAGCTTTCTTT | CASSLGLLGQLNTEAFF
TRBJ2-3 | TRBV3-1/TRBV3-2 | . | . | TGTGCCAGCAGCCCCTCGGGGGTTGGCACAGATACGCAGTATTTT | CASSPSGVGTDTQYF
TRBJ1-1 | TRBV19 | . | . | TGTGCCAGTACAGGGAGGGGAGGTTGGGAAGCTTTCTTT | CASTGRGGWEAFF
TRBJ2-7 | TRBV7-9 | TRBD1 | . | TGTGCCACCGGCCCGCGGACAGGGGTTGACGAGCAGTACTTC | CATGPRTGVDEQYF
TRBJ2-7 | TRBV5-1 | . | . | TGCGCCAGCAGCCTCCCAGGAGGGGACCACGAGCAGTACTTC | CASSLPGGDHEQYF
TRBJ2-1 | TRBV6-2/TRBV6-3 | . | . | TGTGCCAGCAGTTACTCTCAGGACACCTACAATGAGCAGTTCTTC | CASSYSQDTYNEQFF
TRBJ2-1 | TRBV6-6 | TRBD2 | . | TGTGCCAGCAAACAGGGACTAGCGGGGGGAGATGAGCAGTTCTTC | CASKQGLAGGDEQFF
TRBJ1-5 | TRBV5-4 | TRBD1 | . | TGTGCCAGCAGCCCAGGGACAGGCGAAAATCAGCCCCAGCATTTT | CASSPGTGENQPQHF